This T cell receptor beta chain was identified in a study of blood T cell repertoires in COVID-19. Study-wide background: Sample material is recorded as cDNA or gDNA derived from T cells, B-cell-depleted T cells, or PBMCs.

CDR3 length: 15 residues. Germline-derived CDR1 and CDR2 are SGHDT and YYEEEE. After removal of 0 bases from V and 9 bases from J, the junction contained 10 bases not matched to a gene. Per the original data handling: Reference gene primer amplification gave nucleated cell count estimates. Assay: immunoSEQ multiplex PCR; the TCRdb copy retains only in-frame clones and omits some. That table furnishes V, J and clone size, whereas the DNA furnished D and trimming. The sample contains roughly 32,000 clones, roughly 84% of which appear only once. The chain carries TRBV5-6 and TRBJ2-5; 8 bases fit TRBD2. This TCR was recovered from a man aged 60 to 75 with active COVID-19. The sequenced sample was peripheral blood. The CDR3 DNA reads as TGTGCCAGCAGCTTGGCCCGCGGCGGGGGGTTAGCCCAGTACTTC. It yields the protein CASSLARGGGLAQYF.